The sequence of this TCR beta chain was determined in a study of blood T cell repertoires in COVID-19 (dated by TCRdb to the early 2020s). For context, the study as a whole: Samples from collaborators originated in the United States, Italy and Spain and spanned both the acute and convalescent phases of COVID-19. The samples were drawn from two sources: the first 160 participants of the ongoing ImmuneRACE study, and fewer than 1,500 subjects contributed by 6 global collaborators. Deeply sampled blood TCRbeta repertoires from subjects exposed to, actively infected with, or recovered from COVID-19 were included in the dataset. HLA class I and class II types, where available, came from metadata supplied by the sample provider rather than from assay-based typing. The prospective study material was composed of cDNA or gDNA derived from T cells, B-cell-depleted T cells, or PBMCs. A freely available public database, intended as a resource for researchers studying the immune response to SARS-CoV-2, is where the repertoires were released. The sample metadata nearly always contained a de-identified subject ID, COVID-19 status, age in years and sex.

In regard to this clone: No cognate antigen has been identified for it. Base qualities are missing; no much larger clone stands one base away.

TCRbeta CDR3 regions were amplified from genomic DNA by means of the immunoSEQ Assay, a bias-controlled multiplex PCR. As for the original processing: The number of nucleated cells in each sample was estimated from the amplification of reference gene primers within the assay. To quantify the absolute abundance of each unique TCRbeta CDR3 rearrangement, sequence reads were collapsed and filtered. Productive Simpson clonality was computed per sample as the square root of Simpson's diversity index over productive rearrangements. Here the immuneACCESS table is served through TCRdb, limited to in-frame sequences with V and J called. Missing clones are a known gap in these copies; in checked studies unresolved V genes cover under half, and the rest lacks a known reason. V and J calls and clone size follow that table, whereas D and trimming were derived from the DNA. The sample table holds 210,000 or so clones, of which 85% to 90% were seen once. Clones ranked in the top ten supply 0.62% of the sample.

General findings and caveats noted by the study authors: How much clinical and demographic metadata was included differed by source and by participant, and the metadata was provided uncurated.

The collaborating institutions used their own protocols to collect whole blood in K2EDTA tubes. For TCRbeta analysis, collaborator samples were shipped as frozen whole blood, as isolated PBMCs, or as DNA extracted from either sample type. The material sequenced was peripheral blood. The TCR comes from a man aged 45-65 years with acute or convalescent COVID-19.

The DNA is TGTGCCAGCAGCCAAATAGGGGTTCGAGAAAAACTGTTTTTT. Its amino acids are CASSQIGVREKLFF. The chain joins TRBV3-1 (or the pseudogene TRBV3-2) to TRBJ1-4; TRBD1 is perhaps the D gene, given 5 matching bases. The CDR3 numbers 14 residues from cysteine through phenylalanine. Just the 42-base CDR3 DNA is kept, in frame starting at base 1. CDR1 and CDR2, looked up from the germline V gene (reference sequence), are LGHDT and YNNKEL. The junction shows trimming of 2 bases on V and 8 bases on J, plus 12 bases between the germline ends.